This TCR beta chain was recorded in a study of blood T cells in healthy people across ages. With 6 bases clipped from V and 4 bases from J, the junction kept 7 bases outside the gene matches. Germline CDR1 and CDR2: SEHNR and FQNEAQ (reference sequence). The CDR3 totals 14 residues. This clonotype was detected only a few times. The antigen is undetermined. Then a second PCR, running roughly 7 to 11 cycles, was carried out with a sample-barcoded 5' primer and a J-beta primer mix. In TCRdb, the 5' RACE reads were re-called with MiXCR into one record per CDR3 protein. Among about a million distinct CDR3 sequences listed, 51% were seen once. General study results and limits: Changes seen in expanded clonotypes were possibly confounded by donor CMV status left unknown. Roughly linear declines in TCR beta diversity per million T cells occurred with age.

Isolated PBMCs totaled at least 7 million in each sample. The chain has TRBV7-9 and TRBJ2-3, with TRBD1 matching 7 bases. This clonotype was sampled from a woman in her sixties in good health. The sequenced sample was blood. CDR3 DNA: TGTGCCAGCAGACAACCAGGGGGTTCAGATACGCAGTATTTT. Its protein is CASRQPGGSDTQYF.